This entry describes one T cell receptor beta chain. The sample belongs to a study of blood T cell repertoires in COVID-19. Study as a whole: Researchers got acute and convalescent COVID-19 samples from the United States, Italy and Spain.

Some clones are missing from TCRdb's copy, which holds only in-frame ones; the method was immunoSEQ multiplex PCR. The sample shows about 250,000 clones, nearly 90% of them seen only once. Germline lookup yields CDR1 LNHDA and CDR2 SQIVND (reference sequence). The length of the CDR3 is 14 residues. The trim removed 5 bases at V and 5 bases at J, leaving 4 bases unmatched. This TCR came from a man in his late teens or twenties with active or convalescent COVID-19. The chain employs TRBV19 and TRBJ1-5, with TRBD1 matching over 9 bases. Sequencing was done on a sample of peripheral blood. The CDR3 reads CASSEGQGYQPQHF. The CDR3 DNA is TGTGCCAGTAGTGAGGGACAGGGCTATCAGCCCCAGCATTTT.